This T cell receptor beta chain was observed in a study of read filtering for tumor transcriptome and immune sequencing. Study-wide context: The cohort had about 16 men and 14 women aged roughly 40 to 80, mean around 63 years. Overall study findings and caveats: About 80% of IR-seq clonotypes had a single read, yet these held around 4% of reads. Compared with RNA-seq, IR-seq gave much higher clonotype depth and reliability. Dropping single-read clonotypes raised IR-seq and RNA-seq shared-clonotype correlation.

This clonotype was observed many times. The antigen is not known. This library used roughly 0.4 ug RNA and molecular barcoded adaptors spanning alpha/delta and beta/gamma chains. TCRdb re-derived calls from the reads in MiXCR, one entry per CDR3 protein. The sample has 50,000 or so distinct CDR3 sequences; roughly 19% are singletons. The specimen was a population of CD138-negative cells sorted from bone marrow. This clonotype was obtained from a donor at least 40 years old with multiple myeloma.

CDR3 loop: CASSLGGGSGNTIYF. CDR3 bases: TGTGCCAGCAGCTTAGGGGGGGGCTCTGGAAACACCATATATTTT. The chain links TRBV7-3 to TRBJ1-3; the D gene is possibly TRBD1 (5 bases). Per the germline V gene, CDR1 is SGHTA and CDR2 is FQGTGA. The CDR3 extends over 15 amino acids. V was pared by 2 bases and J by 0 bases, with 8 bases between.